This T cell receptor (beta chain) was obtained from a study of CD8+CD57+ T cells in acquired aplastic anemia. Study background: The study obtained an average of roughly 2.9 ug of DNA from sorted CD4+ and CD8+ cells. CD4+ cell libraries from healthy donors averaged around 9.8 million reads.

The template for TCR beta VDJ and CDR3 sequence profiling was genomic DNA. TCRdb itself ran the reads through MiXCR, one entry per CDR3 protein. The sample carries 86,000 or so distinct CDR3 sequences, about half recorded once. Study results and caveats: Found in both controls and patients were some 31 CD8+ CDR3 sequences. Significance was not reached for CD8+ Simpson's diversity between patients and controls.

The CDR3 runs 15 residues. With V trimmed by 5 bases and J by 4 bases, 8 bases remained unmatched. CDR1 is MGHDK and CDR2 is SYGVNS in the germline V gene. A note on this clonotype: The antigen is unknown.

This clonotype originated in a human donor in good health, serving as a control. The sample consisted of sorted CD4+, CD8+, or CD8+CD57+ T cells (not recorded which) from PBMCs. The chain uses TRBV25-1 and TRBJ2-3, with TRBD2 matching 8 bases. CDR3 residues: CASSYSSGGPDTQYF. CDR3 bases: TGTGCCAGCAGTTACTCCAGCGGGGGCCCAGATACGCAGTATTTT.